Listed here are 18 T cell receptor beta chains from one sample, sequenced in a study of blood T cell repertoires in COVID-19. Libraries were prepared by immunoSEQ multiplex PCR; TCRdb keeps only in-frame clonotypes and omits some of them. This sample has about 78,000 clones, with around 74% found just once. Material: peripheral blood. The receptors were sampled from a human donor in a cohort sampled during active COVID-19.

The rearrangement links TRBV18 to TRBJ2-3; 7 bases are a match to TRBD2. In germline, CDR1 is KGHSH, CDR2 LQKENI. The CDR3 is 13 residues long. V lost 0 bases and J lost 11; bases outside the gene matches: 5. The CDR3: CASSPPGSGEQYF. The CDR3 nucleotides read TGTGCCAGCTCACCACCGGGCAGCGGGGAGCAGTATTTT. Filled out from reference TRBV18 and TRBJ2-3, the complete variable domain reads NAGVMQNPRHLVRRRGQEARLRCSPMKGHSHVYWYRQLPEEGLKFMVYLQKENIIDESGMPKERFSAEFPKEGPSILRIQQVVRGDSAAYFCASSPPGSGEQYFGPGTRLTVL.

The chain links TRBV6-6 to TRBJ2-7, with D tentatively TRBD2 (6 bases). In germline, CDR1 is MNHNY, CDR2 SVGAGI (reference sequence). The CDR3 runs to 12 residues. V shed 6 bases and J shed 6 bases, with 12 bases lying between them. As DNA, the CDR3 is TGTGCCAGCAGCTACGGGAGCCCCGAGCAGTACTTC. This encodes CASSYGSPEQYF.

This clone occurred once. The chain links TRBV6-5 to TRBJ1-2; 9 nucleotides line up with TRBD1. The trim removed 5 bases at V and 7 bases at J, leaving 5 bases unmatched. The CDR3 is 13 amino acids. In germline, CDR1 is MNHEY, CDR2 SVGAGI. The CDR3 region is CASSRGQGRGYTF. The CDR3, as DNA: TGTGCCAGCAGTCGGGGACAGGGTCGTGGCTACACCTTC.

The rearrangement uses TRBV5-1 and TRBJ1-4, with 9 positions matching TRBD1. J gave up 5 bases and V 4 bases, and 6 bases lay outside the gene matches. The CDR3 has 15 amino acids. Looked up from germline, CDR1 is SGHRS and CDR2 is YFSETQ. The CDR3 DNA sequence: TGCGCCAGCAGCGGAGGGACAGGGTCAAATGAAAAACTGTTTTTT. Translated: CASSGGTGSNEKLFF. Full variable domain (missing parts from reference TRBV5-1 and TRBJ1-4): KAGVTQTPRYLIKTRGQQVTLSCSPISGHRSVSWYQQTPGQGLQFLFEYFSETQRNKGNFPGRFSGRQFSNSRSEMNVSTLELGDSALYLCASSGGTGSNEKLFFGSGTQLSVL.

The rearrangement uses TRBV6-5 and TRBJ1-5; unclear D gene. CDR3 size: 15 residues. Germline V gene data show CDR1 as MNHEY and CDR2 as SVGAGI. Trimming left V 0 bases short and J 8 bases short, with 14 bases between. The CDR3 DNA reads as TGTGCCAGCAGTTACTCTATTGGGCCCCCTGAGCCCCAGCATTTT. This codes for CASSYSIGPPEPQHF.

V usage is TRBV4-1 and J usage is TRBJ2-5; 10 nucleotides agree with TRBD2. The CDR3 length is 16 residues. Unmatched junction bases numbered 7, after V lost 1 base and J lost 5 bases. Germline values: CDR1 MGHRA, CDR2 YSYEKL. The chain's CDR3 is CASSQGPSGGWETQYF. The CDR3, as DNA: TGCGCCAGCAGCCAAGGCCCTAGCGGGGGCTGGGAGACCCAGTACTTC.

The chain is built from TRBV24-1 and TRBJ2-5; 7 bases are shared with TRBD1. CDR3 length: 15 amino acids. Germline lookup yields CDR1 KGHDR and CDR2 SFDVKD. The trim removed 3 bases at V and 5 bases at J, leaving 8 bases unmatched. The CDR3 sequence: CATSDPRGPGETQYF. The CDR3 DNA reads TGTGCCACCAGTGATCCAAGGGGGCCGGGGGAGACCCAGTACTTC.

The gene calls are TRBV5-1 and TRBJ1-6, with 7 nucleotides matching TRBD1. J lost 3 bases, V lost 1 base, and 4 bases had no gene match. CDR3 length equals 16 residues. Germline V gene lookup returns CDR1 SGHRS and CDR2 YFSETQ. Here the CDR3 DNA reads TGCGCCAGCAGCTTGAGGCGGGACAGCTATAATTCACCCCTCCACTTT. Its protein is CASSLRRDSYNSPLHF.

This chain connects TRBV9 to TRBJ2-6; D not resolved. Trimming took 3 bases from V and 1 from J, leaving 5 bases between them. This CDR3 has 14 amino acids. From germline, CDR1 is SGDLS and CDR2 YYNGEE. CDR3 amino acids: CASSAISGANVLTF. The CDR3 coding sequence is TGTGCCAGCAGCGCCATTTCTGGGGCCAACGTCCTGACTTTC.

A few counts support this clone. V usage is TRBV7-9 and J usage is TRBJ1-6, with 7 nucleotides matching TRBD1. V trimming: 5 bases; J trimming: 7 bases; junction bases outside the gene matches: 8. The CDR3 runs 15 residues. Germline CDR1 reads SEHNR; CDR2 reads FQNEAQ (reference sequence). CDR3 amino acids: CASSPRTGPNSPLHF. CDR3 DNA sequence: TGTGCCAGCAGCCCCCGGACAGGCCCCAATTCACCCCTCCACTTT.

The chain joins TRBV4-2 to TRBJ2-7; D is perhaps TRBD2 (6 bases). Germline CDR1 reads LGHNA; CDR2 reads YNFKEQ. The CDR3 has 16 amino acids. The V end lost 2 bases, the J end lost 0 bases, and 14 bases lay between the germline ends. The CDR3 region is CASSQLSSVGSYEQYF. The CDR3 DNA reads TGTGCCAGCAGCCAACTGTCTAGCGTGGGCTCCTACGAGCAGTACTTC.

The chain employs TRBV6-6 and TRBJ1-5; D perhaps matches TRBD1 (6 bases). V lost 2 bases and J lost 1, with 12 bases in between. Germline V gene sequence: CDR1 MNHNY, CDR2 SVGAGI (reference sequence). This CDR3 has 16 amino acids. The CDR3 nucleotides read TGTGCCAGCAGTTACGAGCCAGGGGAAAGCAATCAGCCCCAGCATTTT. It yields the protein CASSYEPGESNQPQHF.

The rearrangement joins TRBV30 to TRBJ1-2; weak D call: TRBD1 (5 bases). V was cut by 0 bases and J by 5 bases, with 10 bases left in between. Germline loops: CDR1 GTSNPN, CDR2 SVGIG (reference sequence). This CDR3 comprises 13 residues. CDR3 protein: CAWSVQGSYGYTF. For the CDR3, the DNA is TGTGCCTGGAGTGTCCAGGGTAGTTATGGCTACACCTTC.

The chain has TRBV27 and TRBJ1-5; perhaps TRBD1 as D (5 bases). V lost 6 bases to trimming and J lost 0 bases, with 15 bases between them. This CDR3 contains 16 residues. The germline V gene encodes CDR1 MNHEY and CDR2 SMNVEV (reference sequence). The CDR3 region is CASRVGQTLSNQPQHF. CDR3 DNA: TGTGCCAGCAGGGTGGGGCAGACTCTTAGCAATCAGCCCCAGCATTTT.

CDR3 residues: CASSKGQVGETQYF. CDR3 bases: TGTGCCAGTAGTAAGGGACAGGTCGGGGAGACCCAGTACTTC. This rearrangement joins TRBV19 to TRBJ2-5, with 8 bases lining up with TRBD1. The CDR3 length is 14 residues. CDR1 and CDR2 (germline): LNHDA, SQIVND (reference sequence). The V segment lost 4 bases and the J segment 5 bases; nucleotides outside the gene matches: 6.

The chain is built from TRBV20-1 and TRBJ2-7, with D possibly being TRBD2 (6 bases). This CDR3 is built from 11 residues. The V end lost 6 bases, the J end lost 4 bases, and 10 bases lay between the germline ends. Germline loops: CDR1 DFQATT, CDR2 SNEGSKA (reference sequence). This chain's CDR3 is CSARDLYEQYF. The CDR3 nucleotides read TGCAGTGCAAGGGACTTATACGAGCAGTACTTC.

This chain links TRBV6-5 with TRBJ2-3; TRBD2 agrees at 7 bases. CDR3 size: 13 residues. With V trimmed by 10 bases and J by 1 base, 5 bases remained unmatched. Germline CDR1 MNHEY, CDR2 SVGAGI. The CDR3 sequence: CATWLAGTDTQYF. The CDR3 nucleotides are TGTGCCACCTGGCTAGCGGGCACAGATACGCAGTATTTT.

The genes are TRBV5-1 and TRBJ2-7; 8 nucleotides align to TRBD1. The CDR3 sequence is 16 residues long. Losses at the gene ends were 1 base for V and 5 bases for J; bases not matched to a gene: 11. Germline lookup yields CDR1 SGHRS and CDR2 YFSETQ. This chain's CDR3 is CASSLFRATRGHEQYF. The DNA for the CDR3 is TGCGCCAGCAGCTTGTTTCGGGCTACCAGGGGGCACGAGCAGTACTTC.